This TCR beta chain was sequenced during a study of blood T cell repertoires in COVID-19. Germline V gene data show CDR1 as MGHDK and CDR2 as SYGVNS. The CDR3 spans 16 residues. J lost 5 bases, V lost 5 bases, and 9 bases had no gene match. Produced via immunoSEQ multiplex PCR; TCRdb's table is partial and in-frame only. This sample has about 69,000 clones; around 87% occur once, and the top ten carry approximately 15%. The chain is built from TRBV25-1 and TRBJ2-5; 12 positions match TRBD2. This sequence was found in a man aged 40-49 years with COVID-19, enrolled during active disease. The sequenced sample was peripheral blood. CDR3 sequence: CASSRTSGERLETQYF. The CDR3 bases are TGTGCCAGCAGTCGGACTAGCGGGGAGCGTTTGGAGACCCAGTACTTC.